A single T cell receptor (beta chain) is shown here with its context. This sample is part of a study of blood T cell repertoires in COVID-19. The wider study: Samples came from the United States, Italy and Spain, spanning acute and convalescent COVID-19. Nucleic acid was either cDNA or gDNA, and it came from T cells, B-cell-depleted T cells, or PBMCs.

The CDR3 extends over 16 amino acids. The germline V and J ends were trimmed by 0 bases and 2 bases, with 11 bases remaining between them. CDR1 is LGHNA, CDR2 YSLEER, per germline. In the source study's methods: From reference gene primer amplification, estimates of nucleated cell counts were derived. Assay: immunoSEQ multiplex PCR; the TCRdb copy retains only in-frame clones and omits some. Clone size and V and J calls were adopted from that table, with D and trimming inferred from the DNA. The sample has approximately 160,000 clones; 80% to 90% are singletons. Material: peripheral blood. The chain has TRBV4-3 and TRBJ1-3, with D perhaps TRBD1 (5 bases). This clonotype was obtained from a human donor in a cohort sampled during active COVID-19. CDR3 DNA sequence: TGCGCCAGCAGCCAAGAGCTGGGAGGGGCTGGAAACACCATATATTTT. Translating gives CASSQELGGAGNTIYF.